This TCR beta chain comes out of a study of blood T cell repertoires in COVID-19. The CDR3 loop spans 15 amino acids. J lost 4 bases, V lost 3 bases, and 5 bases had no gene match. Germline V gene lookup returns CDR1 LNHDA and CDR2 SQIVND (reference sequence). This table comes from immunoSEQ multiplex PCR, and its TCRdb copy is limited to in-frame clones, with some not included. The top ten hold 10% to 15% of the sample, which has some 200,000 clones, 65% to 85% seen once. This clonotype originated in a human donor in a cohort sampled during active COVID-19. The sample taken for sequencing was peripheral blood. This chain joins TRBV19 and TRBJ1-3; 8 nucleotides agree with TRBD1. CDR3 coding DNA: TGTGCCAGTAGTATGATCGGGACAGGCGGAAACACCATATATTTT. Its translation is CASSMIGTGGNTIYF.